The 14 T cell receptor beta chains below all came from one sample that was sequenced in a study of cytomegalovirus exposure and HLA in healthy donors. The primer mix had 60 Vbeta and 13 Jbeta primers. Sequenced by immunoSEQ multiplex PCR; TCRdb stores in-frame clones only, minus some. The sample includes more than 50,000 clones, approximately 70% of them seen just once. The source material was PBMCs. The receptors were sampled from a woman in her fifties or sixties in good health and CMV-seropositive.

The chain joins TRBV6-5 to TRBJ2-2, with D uncertain. The CDR3 covers 15 residues. Germline CDR1 and CDR2: MNHEY and SVGAGI. V gave up 1 base and J gave up 0 bases, with 6 bases separating them. The CDR3 DNA reads TGTGCCAGCAGTTACTTTCAGTCGAACACCGGGGAGCTGTTTTTT. This translates into CASSYFQSNTGELFF.

V usage is TRBV7-4 and J usage is TRBJ2-2; D is perhaps TRBD2 (7 bases). Germline CDR1 and CDR2: SGHVT and SQSDAQ. Trimming stripped 1 base from V and 0 bases from J, with 12 bases between. The length of the CDR3 is 17 residues. The CDR3 coding sequence is TGTGCCAGCAGCTTAGAGGGCGGGGGCCCGAACACCGGGGAGCTGTTTTTT. Translation gives CASSLEGGGPNTGELFF. Combining the CDR3 with reference TRBV7-4 and TRBJ2-2 gives the whole variable domain GAGVSQSPRYKVAKRGRDVALRCDSISGHVTLYWYRQTLGQGSEVLTYSQSDAQRDKSGRPSGRFSAERPERSVSTLKIQRTEQGDSAVYLCASSLEGGGPNTGELFFGEGSRLTVL.

For the CDR3, the DNA is TGCGCCAGCAGCCTCGTTGGGGGGGTTCAGCCCCAGCATTTT. It yields the protein CASSLVGGVQPQHF. The J gene is TRBJ1-5, the V gene TRBV4-3; D possibly corresponds to TRBD1 (5 bases). The germline V gene has CDR1 LGHNA and CDR2 YSLEER. Trimming took off 4 bases at V and 6 bases at J, with 13 bases between the two ends. The CDR3 covers 14 residues.

This chain joins TRBV11-2 and TRBJ2-1; D is unclear. V lost 0 bases to trimming and J lost 4 bases, with 10 bases between them. CDR1 SGHAT and CDR2 FQNNGV come from the germline V gene. This CDR3 comprises 15 residues. The CDR3 DNA reads as TGTGCCAGCAGCTTAGATTTTACCGGTTACAATGAGCAGTTCTTC. Protein sequence: CASSLDFTGYNEQFF.

The V call is TRBV5-1, the J call TRBJ1-1; 7 bases fit TRBD1. V trimming: 4 bases; J trimming: 2 bases; junction bases outside the gene matches: 11. Germline CDR1 is SGHRS and CDR2 is YFSETQ. This CDR3 spans 16 amino acids. DNA for the CDR3: TGCGCCAGCAGCCTAGGGACAGTCCCAGCCAACACTGAAGCTTTCTTT. This gives the protein CASSLGTVPANTEAFF.

This chain uses TRBV2 with TRBJ1-1, with TRBD1 as a possible D gene (5 bases). The germline V and J ends were trimmed by 7 bases and 4 bases, with 10 bases remaining between them. The V gene's germline CDR1 is SNHLY and CDR2 FYNNEI. This CDR3 spans 12 amino acids. The CDR3 is CASKGEGTEAFF. The CDR3 coding sequence is TGTGCCAGCAAAGGGGAGGGCACTGAAGCTTTCTTT.

V and J are TRBV7-9 and TRBJ2-3; TRBD2 agrees at 9 bases. The junction had 10 bases not matched to a gene; V was cut back by 1 base and J by 2 bases. Germline-derived CDR1 and CDR2 are SEHNR and FQNEAQ (reference sequence). CDR3 length equals 18 residues. The CDR3 region has the DNA TGTGCCAGCAGCTTAGACCTGCGGCTAGCGGGGTACACAGATACGCAGTATTTT. Residues: CASSLDLRLAGYTDTQYF. Complete variable domain (other parts from reference TRBV7-9 and TRBJ2-3): DTGVSQNPRHKITKRGQNVTFRCDPISEHNRLYWYRQTLGQGPEFLTYFQNEAQLEKSRLLSDRFSAERPKGSFSTLEIQRTEQGDSAMYLCASSLDLRLAGYTDTQYFGPGTRLTVL.

The chain recombines TRBV7-2 with TRBJ1-1, with 12 bases that match TRBD1. The germline CDR1 and CDR2 sequences are SGHTA and FQGNSA. This CDR3 has 16 amino acids. V lost 4 bases to trimming and J lost 5 bases; unmatched junction nucleotides: 8. The CDR3 region has the DNA TGTGCCAGCAGCTATTGGGGGGACAGGGGGCTTACTGAAGCTTTCTTT. Translating it yields CASSYWGDRGLTEAFF. The complete variable domain, with remaining parts taken from reference TRBV7-2 and TRBJ1-1, reads GAGVSQSPSNKVTEKGKDVELRCDPISGHTALYWYRQSLGQGLEFLIYFQGNSAPDKSGLPSDRFSAERTGGSVSTLTIQRTQQEDSAVYLCASSYWGDRGLTEAFFGQGTRLTVV.

This chain uses TRBV19 with TRBJ2-3, with D unclear. The CDR3 totals 14 residues. Germline V gene sequence: CDR1 LNHDA, CDR2 SQIVND (reference sequence). V shed 6 bases and J shed 0 bases, with 10 bases lying between them. The CDR3 spells CASRTDPSTDTQYF. The CDR3 DNA sequence: TGTGCCAGTAGGACTGATCCTAGCACAGATACGCAGTATTTT. The full variable domain, its missing parts supplied by reference TRBV19 and TRBJ2-3, is DGGITQSPKYLFRKEGQNVTLSCEQNLNHDAMYWYRQDPGQGLRLIYYSQIVNDFQKGDIAEGYSVSREKKESFPLTVTSAQKNPTAFYLCASRTDPSTDTQYFGPGTRLTVL.

The genes are TRBV6-5 and TRBJ2-3; 7 bases line up with TRBD1. From germline, CDR1 is MNHEY and CDR2 SVGAGI. J lost 1 base, V lost 5 bases, and 6 bases had no gene match. CDR3 length: 15 amino acids. The CDR3 spells CASSGDRARTDTQYF. The CDR3, as DNA: TGTGCCAGCAGTGGTGACAGGGCACGCACAGATACGCAGTATTTT.

The V and J genes are TRBV7-2 and TRBJ2-4; D remains ambiguous. Germline V CDR1 and CDR2: SGHTA, FQGNSA. The V end was cut by 4 bases, the J end by 8 bases, with 15 bases between. CDR3 length: 14 residues. In DNA form, the CDR3 reads TGTGCCAGCAGCTCAAATAGCCTCCTAGACATTCAGTACTTC. This sequence encodes CASSSNSLLDIQYF. Together with reference TRBV7-2 and TRBJ2-4, the CDR3 gives the full variable domain: GAGVSQSPSNKVTEKGKDVELRCDPISGHTALYWYRQSLGQGLEFLIYFQGNSAPDKSGLPSDRFSAERTGGSVSTLTIQRTQQEDSAVYLCASSSNSLLDIQYFGAGTRLSVL.

The chain links TRBV19 to TRBJ2-5; TRBD1 aligns across 8 bases. With 4 bases clipped from V and 1 base from J, the junction kept 2 bases outside the gene matches. CDR3 length equals 14 residues. Looked up from germline, CDR1 is LNHDA and CDR2 is SQIVND (reference sequence). DNA of the CDR3: TGTGCCAGTAGTAGCACAGGGGGCCAAGAGACCCAGTACTTC. It translates to CASSSTGGQETQYF.

This chain links TRBV25-1 with TRBJ1-5, with 7 bases fitting TRBD1. The trim removed 7 bases at V and 5 bases at J, leaving 17 bases unmatched. CDR3 length: 17 residues. Germline V CDR1 and CDR2: MGHDK, SYGVNS. The CDR3 region has the DNA TGTGCCAGCATCACAGACACAGGGGCCTGGAAGGATCAGCCCCAGCATTTT. Translating gives CASITDTGAWKDQPQHF.

This chain connects TRBV19 to TRBJ2-4; tentatively, D is TRBD2 (6 bases). There are 12 residues in the CDR3. Germline V lookup: CDR1 LNHDA, CDR2 SQIVND (reference sequence). V gave up 6 bases and J gave up 6 bases, with 9 bases separating them. DNA for the CDR3: TGTGCCAGTAGGGAGGGGCCAAACATTCAGTACTTC. Protein: CASREGPNIQYF.